Listed below are T cell receptor beta chains from one sample, sequenced in a study of regulatory T cells in long-lasting Graves disease. MiXCR was run by TCRdb on the multiplex PCR reads, yielding one entry per CDR3 protein. The data show over 450,000 distinct CDR3 sequences, more than 10% seen once. This sample also belongs to another study, concerning T cells in Graves' hyperthyroidism and ophthalmopathy.

This material consisted of peripheral blood mononuclear cells (PBMCs), taken at new diagnosis, from a patient treated with antithyroid drugs. The receptors were gathered from a woman aged 25 to 39 with Graves disease. Each CDR3 is given with its conserved first and last residue. A D gene is named only where the DNA matches it firmly. Not all rows give a size; the values are once, few, many and, for expanded clones, a class.

abundance	d_gene	j_gene	v_gene	CDR3nt	CDR3aa
many	-	TRBJ2-7	TRBV28	TGTGCCAGCAGTCCCGCTGGACAGTTCTACGAGCAGTACTTC	CASSPAGQFYEQYF
many	TRBD2	TRBJ2-7	TRBV20-1	TGCAGTGCTGGGACTAGCCCCTCCTACGAGCAGTACTTC	CSAGTSPSYEQYF
many	TRBD1	TRBJ2-1	TRBV29-1	TGCAGCGCCATGACAGGGGATAGCAATGAGCAGTTCTTC	CSAMTGDSNEQFF
many	-	TRBJ1-6	TRBV11-2	TGTGCCAGCAGCTTAGCCCACAGGGAGACACCCCTCCACTTT	CASSLAHRETPLHF
few	-	TRBJ1-5	TRBV20-1	TGCAGTGCTTGTGGACAGACCCAAGGTCAGCCCCAGCATTTT	CSACGQTQGQPQHF
once	-	TRBJ1-4	TRBV25-1	TGTGCCAGCAGTGAATTTTACGGCCACTATGAAAAACTGTTTTTT	CASSEFYGHYEKLFF
-	-	TRBJ2-2	TRBV6-5	TGTGCCAGCAGTTACTCCAAATACAAAGACCGGAACACCGGGGAGCTGTTTTTT	CASSYSKYKDRNTGELFF
few	-	TRBJ1-1	TRBV29-1	TGCAGCGTTGAAGGGCAGTGGAACACTGAAGCTTTCTTT	CSVEGQWNTEAFF
-	TRBD2	TRBJ2-3	TRBV28	TGTGCCAGCAGCCCAACCAGAGTCAGCGGGAGATTCCCAGATACGCAGTATTTT	CASSPTRVSGRFPDTQYF
-	TRBD1	TRBJ1-2	TRBV20-1	TGCAGTGCTCACAACAGGGGGTTGGGGGGCTACACCTTC	CSAHNRGLGGYTF
-	-	TRBJ2-7	TRBV11-2	TGTGCCAGCAGGGACGACCAGGGCTACGAGCAGTACTTC	CASRDDQGYEQYF
many	TRBD2	TRBJ2-1	TRBV3-1	TGTGCCAGCAGCCAATTAGGGGGACTAGGGAAGGATGAGCAGTTCTTC	CASSQLGGLGKDEQFF
many	TRBD1	TRBJ1-5	TRBV19	TGTGCCAGCCTGGACAGGGAGGGTCAGCCCCAGCATTTT	CASLDREGQPQHF
many	-	TRBJ1-1	TRBV29-1	TGCAGCGTCTCTCGACAAGACATGAACACTGAAGCTTTCTTT	CSVSRQDMNTEAFF
-	-	TRBJ2-3	TRBV5-6	TGTGCCACCAAAGGGGTTGGGTCAGATACGCAGTATTTT	CATKGVGSDTQYF
few	-	TRBJ2-1	TRBV6-5	TGTGCCAGCAGTTACGTGGATTCGGGGTACAATGAGCAGTTCTTC	CASSYVDSGYNEQFF
many	TRBD1	TRBJ1-1	TRBV3-1	TGTGCCAGCAGCCGGAGAACAGGGGGAGGAACTGAAGCTTTCTTT	CASSRRTGGGTEAFF
many	-	TRBJ1-4	TRBV12-3/TRBV12-4	TGTGCCAGCAGTCCGCCCAACAGGGTTGAAAAACTGTTTTTT	CASSPPNRVEKLFF
many	TRBD2	TRBJ2-1	TRBV19	TGTGCCAGTAGTTGGACTAGCGGACGGTACAATGAGCAGTTCTTC	CASSWTSGRYNEQFF
few	-	TRBJ2-1	TRBV7-2	TGTGCCAGCAGCTTAGAAGGCGGCCTAGCATCAGGTGAGCAGTTCTTC	CASSLEGGLASGEQFF
many	-	TRBJ2-6	TRBV7-9	TGTGCCAGCAGCTTACGTGGGGTAGCTGGGGCCAACGTCCTGACTTTC	CASSLRGVAGANVLTF
many	TRBD1	TRBJ1-2	TRBV2	TGTGCCAGCAGAGCAGAGGGGGCTGCGGATGGCTACACCTTC	CASRAEGAADGYTF
-	TRBD1	TRBJ1-4	TRBV7-9	TGTGCCAGCAGCGCAGGACAGGGGGCAGTTAATGAAAAACTGTTTTTT	CASSAGQGAVNEKLFF
-	TRBD2	TRBJ2-2	TRBV10-3	TGTGCCATCAGTGAGTCGGCGGGGGGACGTGTGGAGCTGTTTTTT	CAISESAGGRVELFF
many	-	TRBJ2-5	TRBV27	TGTGCCAGCAGTTTAAGAGGGGTGGAGTGGCGGTACCAAGAGACCCAGTACTTC	CASSLRGVEWRYQETQYF
few	-	TRBJ2-2	TRBV20-1	TGCAGTGCTCGTCGGCTAGGGATCACCGGGGAGCTGTTTTTT	CSARRLGITGELFF
few	TRBD2	TRBJ2-7	TRBV19	TGTGCCAGTAAAGAGCGGGGGGCCTCCTACGAGCAGTACTTC	CASKERGASYEQYF
many	TRBD2	TRBJ2-3	TRBV20-1	TGCAGTGCTAGAGATAGGTTGGGACTTAGCGGGCCTAGCACAGATACGCAGTATTTT	CSARDRLGLSGPSTDTQYF
-	-	TRBJ2-7	TRBV2	TGTGCCAACTCGGACTGGAGGGGAGGCGAGCAGTACTTC	CANSDWRGGEQYF
many	-	TRBJ2-5	TRBV20-1	TGCAGTGCTGCCGACCCACGCGCTAGCCTCGAGACCCAGTACTTC	CSAADPRASLETQYF
-	-	TRBJ1-5	TRBV28	TGTGCCAGCAGTTTTAGTCGCCCAAACAAACAGCCCCAGCATTTT	CASSFSRPNKQPQHF
many	-	TRBJ1-1	TRBV7-9	TGTGCCAGCAGCTTGGGACCCAAGAACACTGAAGCTTTCTTT	CASSLGPKNTEAFF
few	-	TRBJ2-7	TRBV12-3/TRBV12-4	TGTGCCAGCAGTTCCGGTCCTGATTACTCCTACGAGCAGTACTTC	CASSSGPDYSYEQYF
-	TRBD1	TRBJ2-7	TRBV28	TGTGCCAGTACTACAGGGGGCATCTACGAGCACTACTTC	CASTTGGIYEHYF
many	-	TRBJ1-2	TRBV19	TGTGCCAGTAGTGTCATAAGGGTAAACTATGGCTACACCTTC	CASSVIRVNYGYTF
few	-	TRBJ2-2	TRBV14	TGTGCCAGCAGAGGAGCTATAAACACCGGGGAGCTGTTTTTT	CASRGAINTGELFF
many	-	TRBJ1-2	TRBV7-9	TGTGCCAGCAGCCCTCCGAACAGGGTAGACTATGGCTACACCTTC	CASSPPNRVDYGYTF
many	TRBD1	TRBJ1-2	TRBV2	TGTGCCAGATTGCTACAGGGGGCGGACCTATATGGCTACACCTTC	CARLLQGADLYGYTF
many	-	TRBJ1-1	TRBV12-3/TRBV12-4	TGTGCCAGTCTGGGACGGTTGAACACTGAAGCTTTCTTT	CASLGRLNTEAFF
many	-	TRBJ2-2	TRBV2	TGTGCCACTGGGGGCAGGGCTTTGAGAACCGGGGAGCTGTTTTTT	CATGGRALRTGELFF
-	TRBD1	TRBJ2-7	TRBV19	TGTGCCAGTAGTATTCCCTACGAGGACAGGGCTTACGAGCAGTACTTC	CASSIPYEDRAYEQYF
few	TRBD1	TRBJ1-6	TRBV20-1	TGCAGTGCTAGGCCTGGGACAGGGGATTCACCCCTCCACTTT	CSARPGTGDSPLHF
once	TRBD1	TRBJ2-7	TRBV5-1	TGCGCCAGCAGCTTGGATACAGGGGCCTACGAGCAGTACTTC	CASSLDTGAYEQYF
many	-	TRBJ1-1	TRBV7-8	TGTGCCAGCAACTTAGCATCATCAGGACTCTTCACTGAAGCTTTCTTT	CASNLASSGLFTEAFF
-	-	TRBJ2-3	TRBV6-2/TRBV6-3	TGTGCCAGCAGTTTCCACAGAAATACGCAGTATTTT	CASSFHRNTQYF
once	TRBD2	TRBJ2-3	TRBV20-1	TGCAGTGCTAGACTGGTAGCGGGAAGCACAGATACGCAGTATTTT	CSARLVAGSTDTQYF
many	TRBD2	TRBJ2-7	TRBV7-9	TGTGCCAGCAGCTCACTAGCGGGCGGAGAGCAGTACTTC	CASSSLAGGEQYF
many	TRBD1	TRBJ1-4	TRBV27	TGTGCCAGCAGTTTACGACAGGGTCCTAATGAAAAACTGTTTTTT	CASSLRQGPNEKLFF
many	TRBD1	TRBJ2-7	TRBV11-2	TGTGCCAGCAGCCTAGAGCCGGGACAGGGGTCGTACTTC	CASSLEPGQGSYF